This TCR beta chain appears in the sequencing data of a study of early T cells in non-severe SARS-CoV-2 infection. TCRdb re-analysed the 5' RACE reads in MiXCR, keeping a single row per CDR3 protein. The sample has about 48,000 distinct CDR3 sequences, more than 6.5% seen once. This clonotype was counted ten times or more. The germline V gene encodes CDR1 LGHNA and CDR2 YSLEER. The CDR3 has 14 residues. V lost 0 bases and J lost 1, with 6 bases in between. Sequenced material: whole blood. This receptor was identified in an adult who was a healthcare worker with PCR-confirmed SARS-CoV-2 infection or an uninfected control (not recorded which). The chain recombines TRBV4-3 with TRBJ1-1; D gene ambiguous. CDR3 nucleotide sequence: TGCGCCAGCAGCCAAGATGGGGAGAACACTGAAGCTTTCTTT. This encodes CASSQDGENTEAFF.